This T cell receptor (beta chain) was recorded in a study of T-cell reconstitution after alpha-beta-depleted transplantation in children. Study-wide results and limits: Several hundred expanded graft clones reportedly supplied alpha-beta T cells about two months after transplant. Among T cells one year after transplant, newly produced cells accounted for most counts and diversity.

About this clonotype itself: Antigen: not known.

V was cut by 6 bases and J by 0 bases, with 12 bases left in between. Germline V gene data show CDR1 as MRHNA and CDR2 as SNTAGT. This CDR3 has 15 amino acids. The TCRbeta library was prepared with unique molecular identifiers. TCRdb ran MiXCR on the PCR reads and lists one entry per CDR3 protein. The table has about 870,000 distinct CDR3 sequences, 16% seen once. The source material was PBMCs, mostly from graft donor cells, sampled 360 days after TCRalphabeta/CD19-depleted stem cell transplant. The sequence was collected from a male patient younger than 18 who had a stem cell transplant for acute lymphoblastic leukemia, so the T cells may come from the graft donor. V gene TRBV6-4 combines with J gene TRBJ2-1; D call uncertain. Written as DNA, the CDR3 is TGTGCCAGCAGCGCTTTATCTAGCTCCTACAATGAGCAGTTCTTC. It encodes CASSALSSSYNEQFF.